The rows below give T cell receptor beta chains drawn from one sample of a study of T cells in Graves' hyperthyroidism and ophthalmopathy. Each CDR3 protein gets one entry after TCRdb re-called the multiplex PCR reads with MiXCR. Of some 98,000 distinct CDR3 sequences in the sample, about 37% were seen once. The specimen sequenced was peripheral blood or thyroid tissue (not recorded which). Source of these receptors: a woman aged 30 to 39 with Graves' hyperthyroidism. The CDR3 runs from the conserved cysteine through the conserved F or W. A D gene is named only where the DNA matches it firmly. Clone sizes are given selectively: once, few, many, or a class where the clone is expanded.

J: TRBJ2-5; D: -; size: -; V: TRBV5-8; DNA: TGTGCCAGCAGCTTGCGGCACCAAGAGACCCAGTACTTC; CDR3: CASSLRHQETQYF
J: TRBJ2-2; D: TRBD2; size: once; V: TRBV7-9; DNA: TGTGCCAGCAGCTGGACTAGCGGGAGAGTTGGGGAGCTGTTTTTT; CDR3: CASSWTSGRVGELFF
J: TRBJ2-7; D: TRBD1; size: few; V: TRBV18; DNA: TGTGCCAGCTCACCACCGGGGACAGGGGGAGACTACGAGCAGTACTTC; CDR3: CASSPPGTGGDYEQYF
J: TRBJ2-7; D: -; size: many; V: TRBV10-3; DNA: TGTGCCATCAGTGAGTCGATAAGAGTACTTACCTACGAGCAGTACTTC; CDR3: CAISESIRVLTYEQYF
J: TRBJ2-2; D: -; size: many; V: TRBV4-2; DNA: TGTGCCAGCAGCCAAGAGGGCAGGGGGAGGACCGGGGAGCTGTTTTTT; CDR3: CASSQEGRGRTGELFF
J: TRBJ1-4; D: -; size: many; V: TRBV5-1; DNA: TGCGCCAGCAGCCCGATGGGGGCAACTAATGAAAAACTGTTTTTT; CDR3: CASSPMGATNEKLFF
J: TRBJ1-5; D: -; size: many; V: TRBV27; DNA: TGTGCCAGCAGCGGACACTATAGCAATCAGCCCCAGCATTTT; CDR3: CASSGHYSNQPQHF
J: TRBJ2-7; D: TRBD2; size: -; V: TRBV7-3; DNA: TGTGCCAGCAGCGGACTAGCGGATTATGACTTC; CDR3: CASSGLADYDF
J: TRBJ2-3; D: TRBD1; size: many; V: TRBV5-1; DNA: TGCGCCAGCAGCTCGGGACAGGAGATTTTCACAGATACGCAGTATTTT; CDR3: CASSSGQEIFTDTQYF
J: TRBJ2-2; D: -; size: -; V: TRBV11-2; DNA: TGTGCCAGCAAGTTTAGTCGGAACACCGGGGAGCTGTCTTGG; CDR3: CASKFSRNTGELSW
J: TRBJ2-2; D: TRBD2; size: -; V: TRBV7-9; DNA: TGTGCCAGCAGTTCTCACAGCGGGAGTCGGAAAACCGGGGAGCTGTTTTTT; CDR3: CASSSHSGSRKTGELFF
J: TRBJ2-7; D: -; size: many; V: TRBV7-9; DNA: TGTGCCAGCAGCTCGTTCTACGAGCAGTACTTC; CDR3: CASSSFYEQYF
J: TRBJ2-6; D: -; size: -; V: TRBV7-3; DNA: TGTGCCAGCAACTCTCAACCCCGCCCTGGGGCCAACGTCCTGACTTTC; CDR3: CASNSQPRPGANVLTF
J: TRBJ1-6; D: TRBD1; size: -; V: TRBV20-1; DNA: TGCAGTGCTGCCTCCGGGACAGGGACGGATTCACCCCTCCACTTT; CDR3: CSAASGTGTDSPLHF
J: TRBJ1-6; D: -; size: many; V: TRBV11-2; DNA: TGTGCCAGCAGCTTATTGGGCGGCCTCCACTTT; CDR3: CASSLLGGLHF
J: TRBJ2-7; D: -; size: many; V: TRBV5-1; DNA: TGCGCCAGCAGACGGGACACGCAGAGCTCCTACGAGCAGTACTTC; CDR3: CASRRDTQSSYEQYF
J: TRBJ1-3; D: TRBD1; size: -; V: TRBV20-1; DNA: TGCAGTGCTCTTTCCGAGGACAGGGGTCTAGCTGGAAACACCATATATTTT; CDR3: CSALSEDRGLAGNTIYF
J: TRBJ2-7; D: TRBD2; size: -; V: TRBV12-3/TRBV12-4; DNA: TGTGCCAGCAGTTACCTAGCGGTAAAAGGGGAGCAGTACTTC; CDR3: CASSYLAVKGEQYF